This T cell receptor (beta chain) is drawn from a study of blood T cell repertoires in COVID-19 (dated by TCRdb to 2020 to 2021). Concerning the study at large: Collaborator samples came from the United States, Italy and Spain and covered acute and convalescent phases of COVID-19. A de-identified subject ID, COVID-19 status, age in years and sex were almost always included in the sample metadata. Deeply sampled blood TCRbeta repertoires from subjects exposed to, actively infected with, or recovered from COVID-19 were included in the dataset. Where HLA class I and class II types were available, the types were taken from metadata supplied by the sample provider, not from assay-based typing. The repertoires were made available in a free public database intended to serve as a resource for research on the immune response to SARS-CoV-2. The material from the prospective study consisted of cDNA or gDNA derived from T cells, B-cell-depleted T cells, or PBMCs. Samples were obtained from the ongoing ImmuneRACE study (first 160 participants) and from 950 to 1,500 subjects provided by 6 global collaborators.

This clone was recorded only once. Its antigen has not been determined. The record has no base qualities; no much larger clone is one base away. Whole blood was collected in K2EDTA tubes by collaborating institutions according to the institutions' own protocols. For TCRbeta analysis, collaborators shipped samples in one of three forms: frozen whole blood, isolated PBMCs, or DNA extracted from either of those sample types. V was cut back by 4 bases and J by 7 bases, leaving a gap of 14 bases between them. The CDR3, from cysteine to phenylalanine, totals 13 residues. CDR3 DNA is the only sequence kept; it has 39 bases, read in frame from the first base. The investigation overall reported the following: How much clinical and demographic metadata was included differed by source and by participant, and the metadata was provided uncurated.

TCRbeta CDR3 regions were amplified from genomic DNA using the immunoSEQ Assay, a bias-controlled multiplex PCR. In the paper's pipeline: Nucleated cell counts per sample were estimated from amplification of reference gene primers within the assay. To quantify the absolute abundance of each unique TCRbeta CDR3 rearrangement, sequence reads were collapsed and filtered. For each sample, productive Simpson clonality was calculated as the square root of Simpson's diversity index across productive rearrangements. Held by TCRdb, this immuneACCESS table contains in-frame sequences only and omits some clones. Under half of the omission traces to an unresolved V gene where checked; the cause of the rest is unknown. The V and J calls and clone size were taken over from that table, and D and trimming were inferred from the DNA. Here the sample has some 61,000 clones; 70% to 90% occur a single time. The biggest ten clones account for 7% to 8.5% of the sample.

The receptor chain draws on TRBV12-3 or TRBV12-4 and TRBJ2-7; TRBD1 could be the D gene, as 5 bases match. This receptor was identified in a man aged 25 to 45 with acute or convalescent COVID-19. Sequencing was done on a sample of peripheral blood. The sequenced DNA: TGTGCCAGCAGTTCCACAGGATTTAGGGAGCAGTACTTC. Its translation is CASSSTGFREQYF.